This T cell receptor beta chain was sequenced for a study of cytomegalovirus exposure and HLA in healthy donors. Here immunoSEQ multiplex PCR was the method, and the copy in TCRdb shows in-frame clones only, minus some. This sample carries more than 50,000 clones, over 90% of them seen once, and the ten largest clones take under 3%. Germline assignment: CDR1 MNHNY and CDR2 SVGAGI (reference sequence). CDR3 length: 13 residues. The V end was cut by 0 bases, the J end by 8 bases, with 10 bases between. Sequenced sample: PBMCs. The origin of this receptor is a man between 18 and 35 years old in good health and CMV-seronegative. V and J are TRBV6-6 and TRBJ1-1, with a possible D match to TRBD1 (6 bases). For the CDR3, the DNA is TGTGCCAGCAGTTACTCCCAGGGGACAGAAGCTTTCTTT. Translated: CASSYSQGTEAFF.